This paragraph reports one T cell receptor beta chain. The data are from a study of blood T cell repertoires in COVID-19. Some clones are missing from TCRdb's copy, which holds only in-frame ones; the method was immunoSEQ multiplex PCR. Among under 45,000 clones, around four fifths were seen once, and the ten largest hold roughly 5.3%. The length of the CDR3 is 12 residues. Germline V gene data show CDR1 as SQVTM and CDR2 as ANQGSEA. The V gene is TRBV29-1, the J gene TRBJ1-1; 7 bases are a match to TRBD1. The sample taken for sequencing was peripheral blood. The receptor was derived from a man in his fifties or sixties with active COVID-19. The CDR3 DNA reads TGCAGTGGACAGGTTGGGGGGACTGAAGCTTTCTTT. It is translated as CSGQVGGTEAFF.